Listed here is a single TCR beta chain. The antigen is undetermined. This sample stems from a study of blood T cells in healthy people across ages. Study-level information: Template switching retrieved approximately one barcoded beta molecule for each two T cells.

Germline values: CDR1 MNHNS, CDR2 SASEGT. V was cut by 6 bases and J by 0 bases, with 13 bases left in between. This CDR3 is 15 amino acids long. Study observations and caveats: Possibly, changes in expanded clonotypes were confounded because donor CMV status was unknown. Getting older went along with TCR beta diversity per million T cells dropping roughly linearly. In long-lived donors, naive CD4+ cell counts and diversity exceeded those of aged donors.

Primers used in a second PCR of about 7 to 12 cycles were a sample-barcoded 5' primer and a J-beta primer mix. TCRdb ran MiXCR on the 5' RACE reads and lists one entry per CDR3 protein. The table lists about 540,000 distinct CDR3 sequences, approximately 25% of them singletons. The data were also submitted as part of a second study, on T cells of mothers and their children.

This receptor was identified in a boy aged 5 to 17 in good health. V gene TRBV6-1 combines with J gene TRBJ2-3; tentative D call: TRBD2 (6 bases). Specimen: blood. This CDR3 is CASSGDGGSTDTQYF. For the CDR3, the DNA is TGTGCCAGCAGCGGCGACGGGGGTAGCACAGATACGCAGTATTTT.